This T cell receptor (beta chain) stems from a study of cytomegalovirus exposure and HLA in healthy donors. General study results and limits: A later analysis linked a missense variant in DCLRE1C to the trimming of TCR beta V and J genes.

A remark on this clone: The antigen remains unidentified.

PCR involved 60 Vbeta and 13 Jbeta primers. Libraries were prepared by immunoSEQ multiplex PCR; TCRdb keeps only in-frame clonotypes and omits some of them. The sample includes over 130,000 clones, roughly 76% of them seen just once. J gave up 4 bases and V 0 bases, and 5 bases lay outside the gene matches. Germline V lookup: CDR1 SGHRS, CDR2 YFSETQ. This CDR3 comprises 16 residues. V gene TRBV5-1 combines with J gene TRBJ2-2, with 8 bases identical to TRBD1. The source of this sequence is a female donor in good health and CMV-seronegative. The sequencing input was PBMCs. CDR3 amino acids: CASSLEQGAGTGELFF. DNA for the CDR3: TGCGCCAGCAGCTTGGAGCAGGGGGCGGGCACCGGGGAGCTGTTTTTT. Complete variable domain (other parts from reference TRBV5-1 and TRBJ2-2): KAGVTQTPRYLIKTRGQQVTLSCSPISGHRSVSWYQQTPGQGLQFLFEYFSETQRNKGNFPGRFSGRQFSNSRSEMNVSTLELGDSALYLCASSLEQGAGTGELFFGEGSRLTVL.